This passage covers 4 T cell receptor beta chains from one sample sequenced in a study of blood T cell repertoires in COVID-19. Assay used: immunoSEQ multiplex PCR; TCRdb lists only in-frame clones, some missing. The sample gives about 270,000 clones, 80% to 95% of which show up once; roughly 2.9% is in the top ten. Source material: PBMCs or T cells enriched from blood (not recorded which). The origin of the receptors is a middle-aged man who had been exposed to COVID-19.

The chain has TRBV10-3 and TRBJ2-7; TRBD2 agrees at 7 bases. Losses at the gene ends were 8 bases for V and 4 bases for J; bases not matched to a gene: 14. The CDR3 is made up of 15 amino acids. Germline V gives CDR1 ENHRY, CDR2 SYGVKD. CDR3 sequence reads: CAIGPSGERGYEQYF. CDR3 nucleotide sequence: TGTGCCATCGGGCCCTCGGGGGAGCGGGGTTACGAGCAGTACTTC.

This sequence joins TRBV11-2 and TRBJ2-7; TRBD2 aligns across 11 bases. The junction had 8 bases not matched to a gene; V was cut back by 4 bases and J by 6 bases. There are 15 residues in the CDR3. Per the germline V gene, CDR1 is SGHAT and CDR2 is FQNNGV. CDR3 sequence (DNA): TGTGCCAGCAGCTCATTAACTAGCGGGAGTCTCGAGCAGTACTTC. This encodes CASSSLTSGSLEQYF.

This sequence joins TRBV25-1 and TRBJ2-5, with 11 positions matching TRBD2. Germline CDR1 is MGHDK and CDR2 is SYGVNS. CDR3 size: 15 residues. The J segment lost 9 bases and the V segment lost 2 bases, leaving 8 bases of the junction unmatched. DNA for the CDR3: TGTGCCAGCAGTGAAACGGGACTAGCGGCAGGGGCCCAGTACTTC. Translated, it gives CASSETGLAAGAQYF.

This clone was seen a handful of times. The J gene is TRBJ2-1, the V gene TRBV7-2; 7 bases fit TRBD2. J gave up 7 bases and V 6 bases, and 12 bases lay outside the gene matches. Germline CDR1 reads SGHTA; CDR2 reads FQGNSA. The length of the CDR3 is 15 residues. The CDR3 DNA reads TGTGCCAGCAGGCGGCGGGAGAGGGCGGGGAATGAGCAGTTCTTC. It translates to CASRRRERAGNEQFF.